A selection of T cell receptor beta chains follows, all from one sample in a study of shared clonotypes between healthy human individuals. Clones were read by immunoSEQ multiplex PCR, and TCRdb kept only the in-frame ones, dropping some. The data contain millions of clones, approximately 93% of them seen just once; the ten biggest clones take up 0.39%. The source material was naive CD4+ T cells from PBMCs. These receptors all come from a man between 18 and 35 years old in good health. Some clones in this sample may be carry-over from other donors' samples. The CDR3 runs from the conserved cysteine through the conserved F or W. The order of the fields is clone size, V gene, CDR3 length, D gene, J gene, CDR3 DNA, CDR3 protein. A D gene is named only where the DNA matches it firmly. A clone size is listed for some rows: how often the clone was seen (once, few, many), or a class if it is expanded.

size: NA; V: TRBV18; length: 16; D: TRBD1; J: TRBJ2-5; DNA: TGTGCCAGCTCACCCACAGGGACAGGGGGCGGAGAGACCCAGTACTTC; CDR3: CASSPTGTGGGETQYF
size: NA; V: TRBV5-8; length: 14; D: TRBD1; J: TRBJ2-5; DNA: TGTGCCAGCAGCTACAGACAGGGGTCGGAGACCCAGTACTTC; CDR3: CASSYRQGSETQYF
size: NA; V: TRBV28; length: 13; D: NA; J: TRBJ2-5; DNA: TGTGCCAGCAGTTTCGATGGGCAAGAGACCCAGTACTTC; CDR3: CASSFDGQETQYF
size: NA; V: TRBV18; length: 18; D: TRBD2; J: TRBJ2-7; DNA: TGTGCCAGCTCACCGCGAATCGGAGGTAGCGGGAGATCGGGCGAGCAGTACTTC; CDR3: CASSPRIGGSGRSGEQYF
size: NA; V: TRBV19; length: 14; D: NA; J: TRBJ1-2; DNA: TGTGCCAGTCGGGAGGAGGGACGTAACTATGGCTACACCTTC; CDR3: CASREEGRNYGYTF
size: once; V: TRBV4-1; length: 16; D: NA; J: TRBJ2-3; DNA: TGCGCCAGCAGCCAAGGGCGAACGAGGCCTCGAGATACGCAGTATTTT; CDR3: CASSQGRTRPRDTQYF
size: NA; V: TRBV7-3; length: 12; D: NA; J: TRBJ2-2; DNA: TGTGCCAGCAGCGTGGGTACCGGGGAGCTGTTTTTT; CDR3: CASSVGTGELFF
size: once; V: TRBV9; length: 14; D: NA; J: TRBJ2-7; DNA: TGTGCCAGCAGCGCATCAGACAGCTCCTACGAGCAGTACTTC; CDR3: CASSASDSSYEQYF
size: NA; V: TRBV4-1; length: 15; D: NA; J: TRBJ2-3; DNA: TGCGCCAGCAGCCAAGTTGGTGTTGGGGGAGATACGCAGTATTTT; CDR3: CASSQVGVGGDTQYF
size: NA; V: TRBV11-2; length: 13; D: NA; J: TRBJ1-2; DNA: TGTGCCAGCAGCCCTAGACACACCTATGGCTACACCTTC; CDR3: CASSPRHTYGYTF
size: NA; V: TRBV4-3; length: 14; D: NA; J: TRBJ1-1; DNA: TGCGCCAGCAGCCGGAACATCGGCCGGGCTGAAGCTTTCTTT; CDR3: CASSRNIGRAEAFF
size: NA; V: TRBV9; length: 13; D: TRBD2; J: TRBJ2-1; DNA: TGTGCCAGCAGTATAGCGGGAGTCAATGAGCAGTTCTTC; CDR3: CASSIAGVNEQFF
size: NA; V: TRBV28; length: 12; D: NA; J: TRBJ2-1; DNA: TGTGCCAGCAGTTCACTAGTTTATGAGCAGTTCTTC; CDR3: CASSSLVYEQFF
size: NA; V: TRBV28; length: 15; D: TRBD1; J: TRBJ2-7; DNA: TGTGCCAGCAGTTTCAGGGACAGGAGACCCTACGAGCAGTACTTC; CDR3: CASSFRDRRPYEQYF
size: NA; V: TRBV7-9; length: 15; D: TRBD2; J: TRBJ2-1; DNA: TGTGCCAGCAGCGATGGACTAGGCTCCTACAATGAGCAGTTCTTC; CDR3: CASSDGLGSYNEQFF
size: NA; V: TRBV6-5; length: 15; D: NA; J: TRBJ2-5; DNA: TGTGCCAGCAGTTACCAAGATCTAGGGGCTGGGGCCCAGTACTTC; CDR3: CASSYQDLGAGAQYF
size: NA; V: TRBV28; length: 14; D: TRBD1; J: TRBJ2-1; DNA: TGTGCCAGCAGGGAGGGACAGGGTTACAATGAGCAGTTCTTC; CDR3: CASREGQGYNEQFF
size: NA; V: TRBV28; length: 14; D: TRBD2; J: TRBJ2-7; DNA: TGTGCCAGCAGTTTAGGGACTAGCACCTACGAGCAGTACTTC; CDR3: CASSLGTSTYEQYF
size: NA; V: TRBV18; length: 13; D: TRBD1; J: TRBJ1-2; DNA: TGTGCCAGCTCGGGACAGGGGGCTGAGGGCTACACCTTC; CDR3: CASSGQGAEGYTF
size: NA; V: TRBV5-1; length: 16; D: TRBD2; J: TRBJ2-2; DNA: TGCGCCAGCAGCTTTCTAGCGGGAGGGAAAACCGGGGAGCTGTTTTTT; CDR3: CASSFLAGGKTGELFF
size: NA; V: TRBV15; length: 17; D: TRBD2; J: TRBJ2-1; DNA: TGTGCCACCAGCAGAGATACGGCGGGAGGGACTAACAATGAGCAGTTCTTC; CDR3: CATSRDTAGGTNNEQFF
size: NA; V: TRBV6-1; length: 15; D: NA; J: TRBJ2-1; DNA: TGTGCCAGCAGTTTAATAGCGGAGTCCTACAATGAGCAGTTCTTC; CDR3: CASSLIAESYNEQFF
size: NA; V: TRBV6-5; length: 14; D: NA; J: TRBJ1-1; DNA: TGTGCCAGCAGTTACTCGAAGCAGGGACATTGGGCTTTCTTT; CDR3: CASSYSKQGHWAFF
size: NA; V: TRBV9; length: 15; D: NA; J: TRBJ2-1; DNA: TGTGCCAGCAGCGTAGGTGCGGGAATAGTTTATGAGCAGTTCTTC; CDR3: CASSVGAGIVYEQFF
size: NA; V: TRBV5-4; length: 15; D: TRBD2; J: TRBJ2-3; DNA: TGTGCCAGCACCCCTAGCGGGAGGGCCACAGATACGCAGTATTTT; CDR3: CASTPSGRATDTQYF
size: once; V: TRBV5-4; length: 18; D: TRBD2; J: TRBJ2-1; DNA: TGTGCCAGCAGCTTAGGACTAGCGGGAGGTGGATCCTACAATGAGCAGTTCTTC; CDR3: CASSLGLAGGGSYNEQFF
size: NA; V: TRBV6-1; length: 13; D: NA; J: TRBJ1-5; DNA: TGTGCCAGCAGTGAGAGGGAAAATCAGCCCCAGCATTTT; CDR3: CASSERENQPQHF
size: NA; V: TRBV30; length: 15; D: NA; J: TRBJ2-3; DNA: TGTGCCTGGAGTGAAAATGGTCAGGGCACAGATACGCAGTATTTT; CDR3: CAWSENGQGTDTQYF
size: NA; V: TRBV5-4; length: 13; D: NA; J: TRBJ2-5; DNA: TGTGCCAGCAGCCCCTGGGTGGGGGAGACCCAGTACTTC; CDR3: CASSPWVGETQYF
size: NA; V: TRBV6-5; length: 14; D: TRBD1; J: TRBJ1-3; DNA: TGTGCCACCCGACAGGGAGGCCCTGGAAACACCATATATTTT; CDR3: CATRQGGPGNTIYF
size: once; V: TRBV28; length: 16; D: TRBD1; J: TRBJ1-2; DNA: TGTGCCAGCAGTTTATCGGACAGGACAGTCAACTATGGCTACACCTTC; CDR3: CASSLSDRTVNYGYTF
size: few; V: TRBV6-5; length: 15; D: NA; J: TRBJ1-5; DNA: TGTGCCAGCAGTTACCGGGCTAATAGCAATCAGCCCCAGCATTTT; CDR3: CASSYRANSNQPQHF
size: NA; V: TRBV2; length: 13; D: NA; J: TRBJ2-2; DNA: TGTGCCAGCAGTAACCAGGAAACCGGGGAGCTGTTTTTT; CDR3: CASSNQETGELFF
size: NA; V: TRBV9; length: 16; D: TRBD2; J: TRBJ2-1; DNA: TGTGCCAGCAGCCGACTAGCGGGAGTGGTGGTCGATGAGCAGTTCTTC; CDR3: CASSRLAGVVVDEQFF
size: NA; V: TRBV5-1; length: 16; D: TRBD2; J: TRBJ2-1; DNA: TGCGCCAGCCGAGGACTAGCGGGAGGGCCGGGTAATGAGCAGTTCTTC; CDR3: CASRGLAGGPGNEQFF
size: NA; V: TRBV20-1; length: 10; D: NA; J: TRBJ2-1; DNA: TGCAGTGCTAGTTCCCGTGAGCAGTTCTTC; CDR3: CSASSREQFF
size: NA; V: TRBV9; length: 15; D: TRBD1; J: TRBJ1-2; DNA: TGTGCCAGCAGCATTCAGGGACAGGGAGGGTATGGCTACACCTTC; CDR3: CASSIQGQGGYGYTF
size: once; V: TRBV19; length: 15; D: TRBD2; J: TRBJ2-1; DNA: TGTGCCAGTAGTATAACGACTAGCGGCGGCCTCGAGCAGTTCTTC; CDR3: CASSITTSGGLEQFF
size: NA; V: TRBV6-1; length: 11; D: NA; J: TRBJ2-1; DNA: TGTGCCAGCAGTCAGGACGAAAAGCAGTTCTTC; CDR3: CASSQDEKQFF
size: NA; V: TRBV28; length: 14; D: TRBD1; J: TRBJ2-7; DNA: TGTGCCAGCACCCCGGGGACAGCCTCCTACGAGCAGTACTTC; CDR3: CASTPGTASYEQYF
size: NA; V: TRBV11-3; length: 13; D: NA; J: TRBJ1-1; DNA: TGTGCCAGCAGCAGCAGGGGTTTCCCTGAAGCTTTCTTT; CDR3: CASSSRGFPEAFF
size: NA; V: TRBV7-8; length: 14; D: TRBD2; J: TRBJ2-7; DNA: TGTGCCAGCAGCTTAGCTAGCGGGAGCATCGAGCAGTACTTC; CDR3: CASSLASGSIEQYF
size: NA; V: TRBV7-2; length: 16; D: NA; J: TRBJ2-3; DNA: TGTGCCAGCAGCTTAGCGCTTAGCCCTAGCACAGATACGCAGTATTTT; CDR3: CASSLALSPSTDTQYF
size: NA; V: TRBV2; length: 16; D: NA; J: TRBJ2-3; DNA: TGTGCCAGCAGCTTTCCCCAGCGGGCCCCGGTAGATACGCAGTATTTT; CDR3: CASSFPQRAPVDTQYF
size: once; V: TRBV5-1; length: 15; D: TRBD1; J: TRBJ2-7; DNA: TGCGCCAGCAGCTTGGCCGGGACAGTACTACGCGAGCAGTACTTC; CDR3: CASSLAGTVLREQYF
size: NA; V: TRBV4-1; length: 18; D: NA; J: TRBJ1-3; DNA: TGCGCCAGCAGCCAAGATCGGGGTGGGTCAAGCTCTGGAAACACCATATATTTT; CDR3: CASSQDRGGSSSGNTIYF
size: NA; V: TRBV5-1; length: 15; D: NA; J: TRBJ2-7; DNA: TGCGCCAGCAGCTTTGGGTCACAGGGCACCTACGAGCAGTACTTC; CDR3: CASSFGSQGTYEQYF
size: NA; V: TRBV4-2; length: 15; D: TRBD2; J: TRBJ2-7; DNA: TGTGCCAGCAGCCCCGCTCGGACTAGCACCTACGAGCAGTACTTC; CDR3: CASSPARTSTYEQYF
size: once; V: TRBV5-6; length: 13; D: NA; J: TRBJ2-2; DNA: TGTGCCAGAGGGACCGCTTGGGGCGGGGAGCTGCTTTTT; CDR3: CARGTAWGGELLF
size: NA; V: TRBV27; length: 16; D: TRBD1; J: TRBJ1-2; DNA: TGTGCCAGCAGTTTTTCCAGAAGGGACAGGGTGGATGGCTACACCTTC; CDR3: CASSFSRRDRVDGYTF
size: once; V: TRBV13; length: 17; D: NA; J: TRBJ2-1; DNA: TGTGCCAGCAGCTTAGGCCTTCAATCTATCTCCTACAATGAGCAGTTCTTC; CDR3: CASSLGLQSISYNEQFF
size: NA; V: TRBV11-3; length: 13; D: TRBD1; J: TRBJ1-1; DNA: TGTGCCAGCAGCTTAGGGCAGGGGGCGCGGGCTTTCTTT; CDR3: CASSLGQGARAFF
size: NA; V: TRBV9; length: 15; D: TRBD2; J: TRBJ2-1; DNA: TGTGCCAGCAGCTTGACTAGCGGGACTTACAATGAGCAGTTCTTC; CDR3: CASSLTSGTYNEQFF
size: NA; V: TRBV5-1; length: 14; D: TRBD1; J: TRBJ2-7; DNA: TGCGCCAGCAGCTTCGGACAGGGGGCGAACGAGCAGTACTTC; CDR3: CASSFGQGANEQYF